These T cell receptor beta chains were read from a single sample in a study of cytomegalovirus exposure and HLA in healthy donors. Repertoires were generated with immunoSEQ multiplex PCR, while TCRdb's copy carries only in-frame clones and drops some. The data hold 200,000 to 250,000 clones, with nearly 80% observed a single time. The material sequenced was PBMCs. The receptors were sampled from a man aged 18 to 29 in good health and CMV-seronegative. The CDR3 runs from the conserved cysteine through the conserved F or W. A D gene is named only where the DNA matches it firmly. Size values are once, few and many counts, or a class for expanded clones, and some rows have none.

abundance	d_gene	v_gene	j_gene	CDR3aa	CDR3nt
few	NA	TRBV4-3	TRBJ2-2	CASSQGARGGDTGELFF	TGCGCCAGCAGCCAAGGGGCCCGGGGAGGTGACACCGGGGAGCTGTTTTTT
NA	TRBD2	TRBV7-9	TRBJ2-7	CASSPGTSIFYEQYF	TGTGCCAGCAGCCCGGGGACTAGCATCTTCTACGAGCAGTACTTC
NA	TRBD2	TRBV7-6	TRBJ2-3	CASSHPGVPSGDDTDTQYF	TGTGCCAGCAGCCACCCAGGGGTCCCTAGCGGGGACGACACAGATACGCAGTATTTT
once	NA	TRBV13	TRBJ1-1	CASSLAAGSTEAFF	TGTGCCAGCAGCTTAGCCGCGGGCAGCACTGAAGCTTTCTTT
NA	TRBD2	TRBV28	TRBJ2-1	CASRGSGGRADEQFF	TGTGCCAGCAGAGGTAGCGGGGGTCGCGCTGATGAGCAGTTCTTC
NA	TRBD1	TRBV9	TRBJ2-1	CASSPGDRAYNEQFF	TGTGCCAGCAGCCCCGGGGACAGGGCTTACAATGAGCAGTTCTTC
few	NA	TRBV19	TRBJ2-7	CASSIGGDSAYEQYF	TGTGCCAGTAGTATTGGAGGGGACTCGGCCTACGAGCAGTACTTC
NA	NA	TRBV27	TRBJ2-5	CASSPSHQETQYF	TGTGCCAGCAGCCCATCCCACCAAGAGACCCAGTACTTC
NA	TRBD2	TRBV9	TRBJ2-7	CASSVEPGLAGPYEQYF	TGTGCCAGCAGCGTAGAACCAGGACTAGCGGGACCCTACGAGCAGTACTTC
few	TRBD2	TRBV9	TRBJ2-1	CASSVEGLAHNEQFF	TGTGCCAGCAGCGTAGAAGGACTAGCTCACAATGAGCAGTTCTTC
NA	TRBD2	TRBV19	TRBJ2-2	CASSTGGRTGELFF	TGTGCCAGTAGTACGGGAGGGAGGACCGGGGAGCTGTTTTTT
NA	NA	TRBV6-1	TRBJ1-1	CASAELDKNTEAFF	TGTGCCAGCGCGGAACTAGACAAGAACACTGAAGCTTTCTTT
NA	NA	TRBV5-6	TRBJ1-4	CASGLTLNEKLFF	TGTGCCAGTGGACTGACCCTCAATGAAAAACTGTTTTTT
few	NA	TRBV18	TRBJ2-7	CASSEAGYEQYF	TGTGCCAGCTCAGAAGCGGGCTACGAGCAGTACTTC
NA	TRBD1	TRBV11-2	TRBJ1-1	CASSRSSWDREEYTEAFF	TGTGCCAGCAGCCGATCCTCTTGGGACAGGGAGGAGTACACTGAAGCTTTCTTT
NA	TRBD2	TRBV2	TRBJ2-3	CASSDFGTSGDTQYF	TGTGCCAGCAGTGATTTCGGGACTAGCGGGGATACGCAGTATTTT
NA	NA	TRBV20-1	TRBJ2-7	CSARDPDTF	TGCAGTGCTAGAGATCCCGACACTTTC
NA	NA	TRBV9	TRBJ2-5	CASSPRRGGETQYF	TGTGCCAGCAGCCCGCGAAGGGGTGGAGAGACCCAGTACTTC
once	NA	TRBV11-2	TRBJ1-3	CASSLLSGNTIYF	TGTGCCAGCAGCTTACTGAGTGGAAACACCATATATTTT
NA	TRBD1	TRBV28	TRBJ2-7	CASSLPVQGANEQYF	TGTGCCAGCAGTTTACCCGTACAGGGGGCGAACGAGCAGTACTTC
NA	NA	TRBV6-6	TRBJ1-2	CASNYADYGYTF	TGTGCCAGCAACTACGCTGACTATGGCTACACCTTC
NA	TRBD2	TRBV5-4	TRBJ2-5	CASSGPGTKQETQYF	TGTGCCAGCAGCGGACCCGGGACTAAACAAGAGACCCAGTACTTC
NA	TRBD1	TRBV14	TRBJ1-4	CASSPLPGQLNEKLFF	TGTGCCAGCAGCCCGCTCCCGGGACAGCTAAATGAAAAACTGTTTTTT
NA	NA	TRBV9	TRBJ1-6	CASRPQGTYNSPLHF	TGTGCCAGCCGACCCCAGGGTACCTATAATTCACCCCTCCACTTT
NA	TRBD1	TRBV19	TRBJ1-3	CASSAMDRVSGNTIYF	TGTGCCAGTAGTGCGATGGACAGGGTCTCCGGAAACACCATATATTTT
NA	NA	TRBV28	TRBJ2-6	CASSRSGANVLTF	TGTGCCAGCAGTCGCTCTGGGGCCAACGTCCTGACTTTC
NA	TRBD2	TRBV30	TRBJ2-1	CAGTTSGDYNEQFF	TGTGCCGGTACGACTAGCGGGGATTACAATGAGCAGTTCTTC
NA	NA	TRBV19	TRBJ1-1	CASSTGHRVESRTEAFF	TGTGCCAGTAGTACGGGACACCGGGTAGAATCTCGCACTGAAGCTTTCTTT
NA	TRBD1	TRBV18	TRBJ1-3	CASSPSGTGSSGNTIYF	TGTGCCAGCTCACCTTCCGGGACAGGGAGCTCTGGAAACACCATATATTTT
NA	TRBD1	TRBV5-6	TRBJ2-7	CASSSTDRTRGTYEQYF	TGTGCCAGCAGCTCTACGGACAGGACCCGAGGAACGTACGAGCAGTACTTC
NA	NA	TRBV6-5	TRBJ1-2	CASWRVGTYGYTF	TGTGCCAGCTGGAGGGTCGGGACCTATGGCTACACCTTC
NA	NA	TRBV5-1	TRBJ2-1	CASSLDSYNEQFF	TGCGCCAGCAGCCTAGACTCCTACAATGAGCAGTTCTTC
NA	TRBD2	TRBV30	TRBJ2-1	CAWRLAGETEQFF	TGTGCCTGGAGACTAGCGGGAGAAACTGAGCAGTTCTTC
many	NA	TRBV10-3	TRBJ2-1	CAISSTGTYNEQFF	TGTGCCATCAGTTCAACAGGGACATACAATGAGCAGTTCTTC
NA	NA	TRBV7-7	TRBJ2-7	CASSSGVEPGYEQYF	TGTGCTAGCAGCTCGGGGGTCGAGCCGGGCTACGAGCAGTACTTC
NA	TRBD2	TRBV11-3	TRBJ2-5	CASSLDLGSGMETQYF	TGTGCCAGCAGCTTAGATCTTGGTAGCGGGATGGAGACCCAGTACTTC
NA	TRBD2	TRBV13	TRBJ2-7	CASSLVLADTYEQYF	TGTGCCAGCAGCTTAGTTCTAGCGGACACCTACGAGCAGTACTTC
NA	TRBD1	TRBV2	TRBJ2-3	CASGKDRASSDTQYF	TGTGCCAGCGGGAAGGACAGGGCGTCATCAGATACGCAGTATTTT
NA	NA	TRBV29-1	TRBJ1-5	CSVASQGPDQPQHF	TGCAGCGTTGCTAGTCAGGGCCCGGATCAGCCCCAGCATTTT
few	TRBD1	TRBV6-5	TRBJ2-5	CASSYDRGRKETQYF	TGTGCCAGCAGTTACGACAGGGGTCGCAAAGAGACCCAGTACTTC
NA	TRBD1	TRBV29-1	TRBJ2-7	CSVVGTGGGEQYF	TGCAGCGTTGTTGGGACAGGGGGCGGCGAGCAGTACTTC
NA	NA	TRBV19	TRBJ1-2	CASSITGAHGYTF	TGTGCCAGTAGTATAACTGGGGCACATGGCTACACCTTC
NA	NA	TRBV19	TRBJ2-6	CASTSRGPETNVLTF	TGTGCCAGTACCTCCCGGGGTCCTGAGACCAACGTCCTGACTTTC
few	NA	TRBV29-1	TRBJ1-2	CSVVQDMYGYTF	TGCAGCGTTGTTCAGGATATGTATGGCTACACCTTC
NA	TRBD1	TRBV7-9	TRBJ1-4	CASSTTPGQGVEKLFF	TGTGCCAGCAGCACAACGCCGGGACAGGGAGTTGAAAAACTGTTTTTT
NA	NA	TRBV30	TRBJ2-7	CAWGGTYEQYF	TGTGCCTGGGGGGGGACTTACGAGCAGTACTTC
NA	NA	TRBV19	TRBJ1-2	CASSMQLAINYGYTF	TGTGCCAGTAGTATGCAATTAGCGATTAACTATGGCTACACCTTC
NA	TRBD1	TRBV5-4	TRBJ2-2	CASSLQTGGKDGELFF	TGTGCCAGCAGCTTACAGACAGGGGGCAAAGATGGGGAGCTGTTTTTT
once	NA	TRBV5-8	TRBJ2-7	CASSPLVEQYF	TGTGCCAGCAGCCCCTTAGTCGAGCAGTACTTC
once	NA	TRBV7-2	TRBJ1-5	CASSPMRTDQPQHF	TGTGCCAGCAGCCCAATGAGGACAGATCAGCCCCAGCATTTT
NA	NA	TRBV7-2	TRBJ1-6	CASSLDGGAHNSPLHF	TGTGCCAGCAGCTTAGATGGGGGCGCCCATAATTCACCCCTCCACTTT
NA	NA	TRBV7-7	TRBJ2-3	CASSLEPSDTQYF	TGTGCTAGCAGCTTAGAGCCCTCAGATACGCAGTATTTT
few	TRBD1	TRBV2	TRBJ1-2	CASSPTGDYGYTF	TGTGCCAGCTCTCCTACAGGGGACTATGGCTACACCTTC
NA	NA	TRBV5-1	TRBJ2-2	CASSLGYRGNTGELFF	TGCGCCAGCAGCTTGGGGTATCGGGGGAACACCGGGGAGCTGTTTTTT